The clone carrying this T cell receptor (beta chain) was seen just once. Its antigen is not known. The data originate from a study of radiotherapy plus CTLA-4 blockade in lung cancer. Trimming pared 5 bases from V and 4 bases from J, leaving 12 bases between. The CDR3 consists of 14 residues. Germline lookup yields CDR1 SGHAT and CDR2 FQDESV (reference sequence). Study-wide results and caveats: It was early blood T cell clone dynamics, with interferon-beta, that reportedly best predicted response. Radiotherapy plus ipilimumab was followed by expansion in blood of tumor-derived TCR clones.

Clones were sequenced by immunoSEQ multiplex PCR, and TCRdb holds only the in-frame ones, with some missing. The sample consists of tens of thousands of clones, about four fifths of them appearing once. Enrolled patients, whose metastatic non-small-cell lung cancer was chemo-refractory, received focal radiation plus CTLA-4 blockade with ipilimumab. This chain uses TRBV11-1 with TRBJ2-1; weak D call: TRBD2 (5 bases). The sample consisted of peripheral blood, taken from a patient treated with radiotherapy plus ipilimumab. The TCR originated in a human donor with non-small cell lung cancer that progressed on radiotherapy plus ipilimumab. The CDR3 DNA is TGTGCCAGCAGCCCAAGTCCGGGGTACAATGAGCAGTTCTTC. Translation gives CASSPSPGYNEQFF.